The present T cell receptor (beta chain) was sequenced within a study of blood T cell repertoires in COVID-19. Original data processing: It was from reference gene primer amplification that nucleated cell counts were estimated. Clones were read by immunoSEQ multiplex PCR, and TCRdb kept only the in-frame ones, dropping some. That table furnishes V, J and clone size, whereas the DNA furnished D and trimming. The sample records around 130,000 clones, approximately 90% being singletons. The germline V and J ends were trimmed by 4 bases and 0 bases, with 10 bases remaining between them. Germline loops: CDR1 MGHRA, CDR2 YSYEKL. This CDR3 has 15 amino acids.

Sequencing used peripheral blood. The sequence came from a man in his forties with acute or convalescent COVID-19. This chain joins TRBV4-1 and TRBJ1-3; tentative D call: TRBD1 (5 bases). CDR3 DNA: TGCGCCAGCAGCCCACGGACAAGCTCTGGAAACACCATATATTTT. Amino acid sequence: CASSPRTSSGNTIYF.